This TCR beta chain was recorded in a study of blood T cell repertoires in COVID-19. Background on the study: Spain, Italy and the United States supplied samples that represented acute and convalescent COVID-19.

Authors' analysis steps: How many nucleated cells were present was estimated from reference gene primer amplification. The assay was immunoSEQ multiplex PCR, and TCRdb's table has in-frame clones only and misses some. That table supplies the V and J calls and clone size; D and trimming were determined from the DNA. The table shows over 150,000 clones, with about 90% occurring only once. This clonotype was obtained from a man aged 50 to 60 with acute or convalescent COVID-19. The sample was peripheral blood.

CDR3 region: CATSGRLNTEAFF. In nucleotides, the CDR3 is TGTGCCACTTCAGGGCGCCTGAACACTGAAGCTTTCTTT. The rearrangement joins TRBV19 to TRBJ1-1; maybe TRBD1 (5 bases). CDR1 is LNHDA, CDR2 SQIVND, per germline (reference sequence). CDR3 length: 13 residues. The ends were cut back, 10 bases at V and 0 bases at J, with 12 bases in the middle.